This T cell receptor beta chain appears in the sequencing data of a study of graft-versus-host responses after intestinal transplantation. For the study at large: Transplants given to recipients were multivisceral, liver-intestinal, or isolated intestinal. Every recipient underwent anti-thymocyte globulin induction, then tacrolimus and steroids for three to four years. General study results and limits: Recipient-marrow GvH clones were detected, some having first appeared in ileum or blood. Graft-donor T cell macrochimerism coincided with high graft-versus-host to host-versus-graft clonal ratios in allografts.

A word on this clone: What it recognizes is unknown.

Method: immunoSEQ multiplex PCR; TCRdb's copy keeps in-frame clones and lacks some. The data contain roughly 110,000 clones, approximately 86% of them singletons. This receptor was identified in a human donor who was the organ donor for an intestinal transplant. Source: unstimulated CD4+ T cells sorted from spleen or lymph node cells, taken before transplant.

The CDR3 region is CASSGRTGGFMLNEQFF. CDR3 bases: TGCGCCAGCAGCGGAAGGACAGGGGGCTTTATGTTGAATGAGCAGTTCTTC. The rearrangement links TRBV5-1 to TRBJ2-1, with TRBD1 identical over 11 bases. V lost 4 bases, J lost 7 bases, and 13 bases stayed unmatched. CDR3 length equals 17 residues. CDR1 is SGHRS, CDR2 YFSETQ, per germline.